Below, 8 T cell receptor beta chains from the same sample are listed, as sequenced in a study of blood T cell repertoires in COVID-19. Libraries were prepared by immunoSEQ multiplex PCR; TCRdb keeps only in-frame clonotypes and omits some of them. Of roughly 400,000 clones in the sample, about nine tenths are singletons; the top ten hold 1.5% to 2%. The sequencing input was PBMCs or T cells enriched from blood (not recorded which). Receptor source: a woman in her 30s who had recovered from COVID-19.

V usage is TRBV6-5 and J usage is TRBJ2-3; 8 bases are a match to TRBD1. The CDR3 has 13 amino acids. CDR1 and CDR2 from the germline V gene are MNHEY and SVGAGI. Trimming cost V 6 bases and J 3 bases; bases outside gene matches: 2. The CDR3 loop is CASRQGETDTQYF. DNA for the CDR3: TGTGCCAGCAGACAGGGGGAGACAGATACGCAGTATTTT.

The rearrangement links TRBV10-1 to TRBJ2-7; TRBD2 agrees at 8 bases. The V and J ends lost 5 bases and 9 bases, in that order; junction bases with no gene match: 12. The CDR3 covers 14 residues. Germline V gene lookup returns CDR1 WNHNN and CDR2 SYGVQD (reference sequence). The CDR3 nucleotides read TGCGCCAGCAGTACCGGGACTAGTCAAATGCGGCAGTACTTC. It translates to CASSTGTSQMRQYF.

This clone showed up just once. This rearrangement joins TRBV9 to TRBJ2-2; 14 bases line up with TRBD2. The CDR3 runs 17 residues. V shed 4 bases and J 5 bases; nucleotides not matched to a gene: 7. The V gene's germline CDR1 is SGDLS and CDR2 YYNGEE. CDR3 residues: CASSRGGLAGATGELFF. The CDR3 DNA follows: TGTGCCAGCAGCCGCGGGGGACTAGCGGGAGCAACCGGGGAGCTGTTTTTT.

The rearrangement links TRBV18 to TRBJ1-2; a weak D match, TRBD1 (6 bases). CDR1 KGHSH and CDR2 LQKENI come from the germline V gene. Trimming stripped 2 bases from V and 8 bases from J, with 18 bases between. There are 15 residues in the CDR3. The CDR3 region is CASSPGRGGVEGYTF. The CDR3 region has the DNA TGTGCCAGCTCACCAGGAAGGGGGGGCGTTGAGGGCTACACCTTC.

The rearrangement links TRBV27 to TRBJ2-7, with D perhaps matching TRBD1 (5 bases). The CDR3 runs 14 residues. Germline loops: CDR1 MNHEY, CDR2 SMNVEV (reference sequence). Trimming removed 1 base at V and 3 bases at J, with 10 bases between. In DNA, the CDR3 is TGTGCCAGCAGTTTATTTGACAGAAACTACGAGCAGTACTTC. The encoded protein is CASSLFDRNYEQYF.

This clone is a singleton in its sample. This chain links TRBV18 with TRBJ2-3; TRBD2 matches 13 bases. CDR1 and CDR2 (germline): KGHSH, LQKENI. The CDR3 runs 16 residues. With V trimmed by 6 bases and J by 4 bases, 7 bases remained unmatched. This chain's CDR3 is CASSRGTSGASDTQYF. The CDR3 region has the DNA TGTGCCAGCTCGAGGGGGACTAGCGGGGCATCAGATACGCAGTATTTT.

This clone is a singleton in its sample. The J gene is TRBJ2-3, the V gene TRBV7-2; the match to TRBD2 covers 10 bases. The V gene end was trimmed by 4 bases and the J gene end by 4 bases; junction bases not matched to a gene: 2. The CDR3 loop spans 14 amino acids. Per the germline V gene, CDR1 is SGHTA and CDR2 is FQGNSA. The CDR3 loop is CASSSGTSADTQYF. CDR3 nucleotides: TGTGCCAGCAGCTCAGGGACTAGCGCAGATACGCAGTATTTT. The whole variable domain, filled in from reference TRBV7-2 and TRBJ2-3, reads GAGVSQSPSNKVTEKGKDVELRCDPISGHTALYWYRQSLGQGLEFLIYFQGNSAPDKSGLPSDRFSAERTGGSVSTLTIQRTQQEDSAVYLCASSSGTSADTQYFGPGTRLTVL.

CDR3 amino acids: CASTTSRGSYEQYF. In nucleotides, the CDR3 is TGTGCCAGTACGACTAGCCGAGGGTCCTACGAGCAGTACTTC. The J gene is TRBJ2-7, the V gene TRBV19, with 7 bases identical to TRBD2. Unmatched junction bases numbered 7, after V lost 7 bases and J lost 1 base. Germline CDR1 and CDR2: LNHDA and SQIVND (reference sequence). CDR3 length equals 14 residues.